The rows below give T cell receptor beta chains drawn from one sample of a study of CD8+CD57+ T cells in acquired aplastic anemia. TCRdb re-called the reads through MiXCR, storing one row per CDR3 protein. In the table there are 40,000 to 50,000 distinct CDR3 sequences, around two thirds of which are singletons. The sequenced sample was sorted CD4+, CD8+, or CD8+CD57+ T cells (not recorded which) from PBMCs. The origin of the receptors is a human donor in good health, serving as a control. CDR3s include the opening cysteine and the closing phenylalanine or tryptophan. Each record gives: clone size, V gene, J gene, D gene, CDR3 length, CDR3 DNA, CDR3 protein. The D gene is left open where the match is weak. Size tells how often a clone was seen (once, few, many) or the class of an expanded clone, and some rows leave it out.

clone size: NA
V gene: TRBV25-1
J gene: TRBJ2-7
D gene: NA
CDR3 length: 13
CDR3 DNA: TGTGCCAGCAGTGAACCCGCCGGAGGGGAACAGTACTTC
CDR3 protein: CASSEPAGGEQYF

clone size: NA
V gene: TRBV4-2
J gene: TRBJ1-6
D gene: NA
CDR3 length: 12
CDR3 DNA: TGTGCCAGCAGCCAAGGGCCCTCACCCCTCCACTTT
CDR3 protein: CASSQGPSPLHF

clone size: NA
V gene: TRBV19
J gene: TRBJ2-7
D gene: NA
CDR3 length: 15
CDR3 DNA: TGTGCCAGTAAAGCGAGAGCGGGACAGGCCTACGAGCAGTACTTC
CDR3 protein: CASKARAGQAYEQYF

clone size: NA
V gene: TRBV20-1
J gene: TRBJ2-3
D gene: NA
CDR3 length: 13
CDR3 DNA: TGCAGCGCTCACTCTACTAGCACAGATACGCAGTATTTT
CDR3 protein: CSAHSTSTDTQYF

clone size: once
V gene: TRBV15
J gene: TRBJ2-1
D gene: NA
CDR3 length: 13
CDR3 DNA: TGTGCCACCAGCAGAGATCGCCCAGATGAGCAGTTCTTC
CDR3 protein: CATSRDRPDEQFF

clone size: NA
V gene: TRBV24-1
J gene: TRBJ2-3
D gene: TRBD2
CDR3 length: 14
CDR3 DNA: TGTGCCACCAACGTGGGGGGGAGCACAGATACGCAGTATTTT
CDR3 protein: CATNVGGSTDTQYF

clone size: NA
V gene: TRBV24-1
J gene: TRBJ2-1
D gene: TRBD1
CDR3 length: 16
CDR3 DNA: TGTGCCACCAGTGAAACAGGGGGTGGGTCCTACAATGAGCAGTTCTTC
CDR3 protein: CATSETGGGSYNEQFF

clone size: NA
V gene: TRBV20-1
J gene: TRBJ1-5
D gene: TRBD1
CDR3 length: 11
CDR3 DNA: TGCAGTGCTAGGACAGGGGTGAGCCAGCATTTT
CDR3 protein: CSARTGVSQHF

clone size: NA
V gene: TRBV10-1
J gene: TRBJ2-3
D gene: NA
CDR3 length: 15
CDR3 DNA: TGCTCCAGCAGTGAGTCTAGCGTGGCCACAGATACGCAGTATTTT
CDR3 protein: CSSSESSVATDTQYF

clone size: NA
V gene: TRBV15
J gene: TRBJ1-2
D gene: NA
CDR3 length: 13
CDR3 DNA: TGTGCCACCAGCAGAGATCTGGGGGATGGCTACACCTTC
CDR3 protein: CATSRDLGDGYTF

clone size: NA
V gene: TRBV19
J gene: TRBJ2-7
D gene: TRBD1
CDR3 length: 15
CDR3 DNA: TGTGCCAGTAGTTCTACGACAGGGAACGGGAACGAGCAGTACTTC
CDR3 protein: CASSSTTGNGNEQYF

clone size: NA
V gene: TRBV15
J gene: TRBJ2-7
D gene: NA
CDR3 length: 12
CDR3 DNA: TGTGCCACCAGCAGAGATCTGGGCGAGCAGTACTTC
CDR3 protein: CATSRDLGEQYF

clone size: NA
V gene: TRBV10-2
J gene: TRBJ2-1
D gene: NA
CDR3 length: 13
CDR3 DNA: TGCGCCAGCGGGACTCCCTCCTACAATGAGCAGTTCTTC
CDR3 protein: CASGTPSYNEQFF

clone size: NA
V gene: TRBV11-1
J gene: TRBJ2-3
D gene: NA
CDR3 length: 16
CDR3 DNA: TGTGCCAGCAGCTTAGGTAGGGGGACCCACACAGATACGCAGTATTTT
CDR3 protein: CASSLGRGTHTDTQYF

clone size: medium-sized
V gene: TRBV10-3
J gene: TRBJ2-7
D gene: TRBD2
CDR3 length: 16
CDR3 DNA: TGTGCCATCAGTGATAAGCTAGCGGCTGAAACCTACGAGCAGTACTTC
CDR3 protein: CAISDKLAAETYEQYF

clone size: NA
V gene: TRBV2
J gene: TRBJ2-5
D gene: TRBD2
CDR3 length: 14
CDR3 DNA: TGTGCCAGCAGTGATACGCGGGGGGTGGAGACCCAGTACTTC
CDR3 protein: CASSDTRGVETQYF

clone size: NA
V gene: TRBV19
J gene: TRBJ2-7
D gene: NA
CDR3 length: 15
CDR3 DNA: TGTGCCAGTAGTCGGAGTCTCCAGGACCTCTACGAGCAGTACTTC
CDR3 protein: CASSRSLQDLYEQYF

clone size: NA
V gene: TRBV19
J gene: TRBJ1-3
D gene: NA
CDR3 length: 15
CDR3 DNA: TGTGCCAGTATGGGGAACCTTTGGGCAATGGACACCATATATTTT
CDR3 protein: CASMGNLWAMDTIYF

clone size: NA
V gene: TRBV11-1
J gene: TRBJ2-3
D gene: NA
CDR3 length: 15
CDR3 DNA: TGTGCCAGCAGCTTAGTAGGGGGGTACACAGATACGCAGTATTTT
CDR3 protein: CASSLVGGYTDTQYF

clone size: few
V gene: TRBV2
J gene: TRBJ2-3
D gene: NA
CDR3 length: 12
CDR3 DNA: TGTGCCAGCAGTGAAAGGGGGGGCACGCAGTATTTT
CDR3 protein: CASSERGGTQYF

clone size: once
V gene: TRBV10-3
J gene: TRBJ1-2
D gene: NA
CDR3 length: 13
CDR3 DNA: TGTGCCATCAGTGAACGAGGGGAAAATGGCTACACCTTC
CDR3 protein: CAISERGENGYTF

clone size: NA
V gene: TRBV25-1
J gene: TRBJ2-7
D gene: NA
CDR3 length: 14
CDR3 DNA: TGTGCCAGCAGTGAATACGCCGGAACCTACGAGCAGTACTTC
CDR3 protein: CASSEYAGTYEQYF

clone size: NA
V gene: TRBV19
J gene: TRBJ1-6
D gene: NA
CDR3 length: 15
CDR3 DNA: TGTGCCAGTAGTACGAACAGGGAAGGAGAATCACCCCTCCACTTT
CDR3 protein: CASSTNREGESPLHF

clone size: NA
V gene: TRBV20-1
J gene: TRBJ1-2
D gene: NA
CDR3 length: 12
CDR3 DNA: TGCAGTGCAGACATCGGGGAATATGGCTACACCTTC
CDR3 protein: CSADIGEYGYTF

clone size: medium-sized
V gene: TRBV7-2
J gene: TRBJ2-1
D gene: NA
CDR3 length: 13
CDR3 DNA: TGTGCCAGCAGCTTAGTACTTTCCAATGAGCAGTTCTTC
CDR3 protein: CASSLVLSNEQFF

clone size: few
V gene: TRBV14
J gene: TRBJ1-1
D gene: NA
CDR3 length: 15
CDR3 DNA: TGTGCCAGCAGCCAAGTTGCCGGGAGTAACACTGAAGCTTTCTTT
CDR3 protein: CASSQVAGSNTEAFF

clone size: NA
V gene: TRBV7-2
J gene: TRBJ2-5
D gene: NA
CDR3 length: 14
CDR3 DNA: TGTGCCAGCAGCTTACCTTCGGGTCGGGAGACCCAGTACTTC
CDR3 protein: CASSLPSGRETQYF

clone size: few
V gene: TRBV29-1
J gene: TRBJ2-5
D gene: NA
CDR3 length: 13
CDR3 DNA: TGCAGCGTGGCCCAGGGATCTCAAGAGACCCAGTACTTC
CDR3 protein: CSVAQGSQETQYF

clone size: NA
V gene: TRBV15
J gene: TRBJ2-5
D gene: NA
CDR3 length: 13
CDR3 DNA: TGTGCCACCAGCAGCCCGGGGAGAGAGACCCAGTACTTC
CDR3 protein: CATSSPGRETQYF

clone size: NA
V gene: TRBV4-3
J gene: TRBJ2-7
D gene: TRBD1
CDR3 length: 15
CDR3 DNA: TGCGCCAGCAGCCAAGTTTTAGACAGGGTGGTTGAACAGTACTTC
CDR3 protein: CASSQVLDRVVEQYF

clone size: few
V gene: TRBV15
J gene: TRBJ1-1
D gene: NA
CDR3 length: 15
CDR3 DNA: TGTGCCACCAGCGAAGAGCTCGGCAGGACCACTGAAGCTTTCTTT
CDR3 protein: CATSEELGRTTEAFF